These T cell receptor beta chains were read from a single sample in a study of human T cells and chemical hapten exposure. TCRdb passed the RACE reads through MiXCR, listing each CDR3 protein once. Of roughly 380,000 distinct CDR3 sequences detected, 5.1% appear once; the ten largest clones hold just over 2.5%. The source material was whole blood, sampled in connection with sensitization to the hapten diphenylcyclopropenone (DPC). These receptors were taken from a woman aged 50 to 65 with alopecia areata. Some clones in this sample may be carry-over from other donors' samples. Each CDR3 is given with its conserved first and last residue. The D gene is left open where the match is weak. Clone size is not always given. Where it is, it says once, few, many or a class for expanded clones.

clone size | D gene | J gene | V gene | CDR3 length | CDR3 DNA | CDR3 protein
few | NA | TRBJ1-4 | TRBV7-2 | 15 | TGTGCCAGCAGTCTCCGACGGGGGGAGGGGGAAAAACTGTTTTTT | CASSLRRGEGEKLFF
many | NA | TRBJ1-4 | TRBV7-9 | 14 | TGTGCCAGCAGCCCACAGGGCGGTAATGAAAAACTGTTTTTT | CASSPQGGNEKLFF
many | NA | TRBJ2-5 | TRBV5-4 | 13 | TGTGCCAGCAGCTTGGAGGGGCTGGAGGCCCAGTACTTC | CASSLEGLEAQYF
many | TRBD2 | TRBJ2-5 | TRBV5-1 | 15 | TGCGCCAGCAGCCCGGCGGGACTAGCGGAAGAGACCCAGTACTTC | CASSPAGLAEETQYF
NA | NA | TRBJ2-3 | TRBV12-5 | 12 | TGTGCTAGTGGTTTCGGCCCAGATACGCAGTATTTT | CASGFGPDTQYF
NA | NA | TRBJ1-5 | TRBV19 | 14 | TGTGCCAGTAGTATAGAAGGGAGCAATCAGCCCCAGCATTTT | CASSIEGSNQPQHF
many | TRBD2 | TRBJ2-1 | TRBV7-6 | 15 | TGTGCCACCCAGGGACTAGCGGGAGGGGTAAATGAGCAGTTCTTC | CATQGLAGGVNEQFF
many | TRBD2 | TRBJ2-7 | TRBV5-1 | 16 | TGCGCCAGCAGCGCCTATCTAGCGGGGGAGTCCTACGAGCAGTACTTC | CASSAYLAGESYEQYF
few | TRBD2 | TRBJ2-7 | TRBV7-6 | 15 | TGTGCCAGCAGCCCCCTGGGGGGGGTAAGCTACGAGCAGTACTTC | CASSPLGGVSYEQYF
NA | TRBD1 | TRBJ1-2 | TRBV18 | 14 | TGTGCCAGCTCACAAATCCAGGGGGAGGAAGGCTACACCTTC | CASSQIQGEEGYTF
NA | NA | TRBJ1-2 | TRBV14 | 13 | TGTGCCAGCAGCCCGACAGTGTTAAGCGGCTACACCTTC | CASSPTVLSGYTF
NA | NA | TRBJ2-3 | TRBV12-3/TRBV12-4 | 14 | TGTGCCAGCAGCCTAAGCACCGGCCGCGATACGCAGTATTTT | CASSLSTGRDTQYF
NA | NA | TRBJ1-4 | TRBV4-3 | 15 | TGCGCCAGCAGCCAAGATGGTAGTTTTAATGAAAAACTGTTTTTT | CASSQDGSFNEKLFF
many | NA | TRBJ1-1 | TRBV4-3 | 13 | TGCGCCAGCAGTCCGATCCCAGGGAGCGAAGCTTTCTTT | CASSPIPGSEAFF
many | NA | TRBJ1-1 | TRBV10-3 | 16 | TGTGCCATCAGTGAGTCGGGCAGAAGCATGAACACTGAAGCTTTCTTT | CAISESGRSMNTEAFF
once | NA | TRBJ2-7 | TRBV5-1 | 13 | TGCGCCGGCAGCTTGGATTTAGGGGACGAGCAGTACTTC | CAGSLDLGDEQYF
many | NA | TRBJ1-5 | TRBV5-5 | 16 | TGTGCCAGCAGCCCAACAACAGGGTTGGGCAATCAGCCCCAGCATTTT | CASSPTTGLGNQPQHF
many | TRBD1 | TRBJ2-7 | TRBV12-3/TRBV12-4 | 15 | TGTGCCAGCAGTTTAGCGACAGGGGGCAGATACGAGCAGTACTTC | CASSLATGGRYEQYF
few | TRBD2 | TRBJ2-1 | TRBV27 | 14 | TGTGCCAGCAGTTTATCGTCTAGCGGGAATGAGCAGTTCTTC | CASSLSSSGNEQFF
many | TRBD2 | TRBJ2-1 | TRBV19 | 14 | TGTGCCAGTAGTATGGGGACTATTTACAATGAGCAGTTCTTC | CASSMGTIYNEQFF
many | TRBD1 | TRBJ2-3 | TRBV11-2 | 14 | TGTGCCAGCAGCTCGGGACAGGGGTCAGATACGCAGTATTTT | CASSSGQGSDTQYF
few | TRBD2 | TRBJ2-7 | TRBV30 | 13 | TGTGCCTGGAAGGGCGGGAGCTCCTACGAGCAGTACTTC | CAWKGGSSYEQYF
few | NA | TRBJ1-1 | TRBV5-6 | 14 | TGTGCCACCCAGGCAGGTGGAATGGGGACTGAAGCTTTCTTT | CATQAGGMGTEAFF
few | NA | TRBJ1-5 | TRBV6-6 | 14 | TGTGCCAGCAAAGGCCCCAGGGCTGGGCAGCCCCAGCATTTT | CASKGPRAGQPQHF
many | NA | TRBJ1-6 | TRBV5-1 | 17 | TGCGCCAGCAGCTTAGACCACCCCGGGACAAGGGATTCACCCCTCCACTTT | CASSLDHPGTRDSPLHF
few | TRBD1 | TRBJ1-2 | TRBV10-3 | 12 | TGTGCCATCAGCCGACAGGGCGTAGGCTACACCTTC | CAISRQGVGYTF
many | NA | TRBJ1-6 | TRBV18 | 15 | TGTGCCAGCTCACCCGCGGACAGCAGCAATTCACCCCTCCACTTT | CASSPADSSNSPLHF
many | NA | TRBJ2-4 | TRBV13 | 16 | TGTGCCAGCAGCTTGGCCTTAGAGGCCGCTAAAAACATTCAGTACTTC | CASSLALEAAKNIQYF
few | TRBD2 | TRBJ2-5 | TRBV14 | 17 | TGTGCCAGCAGCCAAGATATTAGGCTAGCGGGAAGAGAGGCCCAGTACTTC | CASSQDIRLAGREAQYF
few | NA | TRBJ1-1 | TRBV6-5 | 15 | TGTGCCAGCAGTTCTCTCTCGCTTTTGGACACTGAAGCTTTCTTT | CASSSLSLLDTEAFF
few | NA | TRBJ1-5 | TRBV6-1 | 15 | TGTGCCAGCACCTCAGGACCGAATAGCAATCAGCCCCAGCATTTT | CASTSGPNSNQPQHF
few | NA | TRBJ1-5 | TRBV6-5 | 14 | TGTGCCAGCAGTTACACTGGGGTCGGTCAGCCCCAGCATTTT | CASSYTGVGQPQHF
few | NA | TRBJ2-3 | TRBV20-1 | 14 | TGCAGTGCTAAACGTTCGGGGGCGACAGATACGCAGTATTTT | CSAKRSGATDTQYF
NA | NA | TRBJ2-7 | TRBV28 | 14 | TGTGCCAGCAGTCTATCACGGGACCCCTACGAGCAGTACTTC | CASSLSRDPYEQYF
many | TRBD2 | TRBJ2-5 | TRBV6-6 | 17 | TGTGCCAGCAGCCACGGGCTAGCGGGAGGGCCTCGGGAGACCCAGTACTTC | CASSHGLAGGPRETQYF
many | NA | TRBJ2-3 | TRBV7-2 | 15 | TGTGCCAGCACCCTGGGGGGGGCAGGCACAGATACGCAGTATTTT | CASTLGGAGTDTQYF
few | NA | TRBJ2-7 | TRBV7-9 | 13 | TGTGCCAGCGGAAAGGGGGGGCGGCACGAGCAGTACTTC | CASGKGGRHEQYF
NA | NA | TRBJ2-1 | TRBV3-1 | 14 | TGTGCCAGCAGCCGCACAACCTGGGGTGGTGAGCAGTTCTTC | CASSRTTWGGEQFF
many | TRBD1 | TRBJ2-3 | TRBV9 | 15 | TGTGCCAGCAGCGTAGAGGGGGCTCAAACAGATACGCAGTATTTT | CASSVEGAQTDTQYF
few | NA | TRBJ2-5 | TRBV5-1 | 15 | TGCGCCAGCAGCTTGGCTCCGGGGCCGAGGGAGACCCAGTACTTC | CASSLAPGPRETQYF
many | NA | TRBJ1-2 | TRBV28 | 13 | TGTGCCAGCAGTTTCGACCCATTCTATGGCTACACCTTC | CASSFDPFYGYTF
few | TRBD1 | TRBJ1-1 | TRBV25-1 | 13 | TGTGCCAGCAGCTCCGGACAGGGGAGTCCGGCTTTCTTT | CASSSGQGSPAFF
many | NA | TRBJ1-5 | TRBV27 | 15 | TGTGCCAGCAGTTGGGGCGCGGGGGGCAATCAGCCCCAGCATTTT | CASSWGAGGNQPQHF